Below are 17 T cell receptor beta chains sequenced from a single sample in a study of T cells after yellow fever vaccination. TCRdb processed the 5' RACE reads anew with MiXCR; each CDR3 protein has one entry. The data show about 75,000 distinct CDR3 sequences, approximately 7.3% seen once. The specimen comprised CD8+ T cells sorted from PBMCs, sampled about 10 days after the first yellow fever vaccination. The receptors come from a man aged 18 to 29 who received the YFV17D yellow fever vaccine.

This clonotype was picked up many times. The chain links TRBV27 to TRBJ2-2, with unresolved D. Germline loops: CDR1 MNHEY, CDR2 SMNVEV (reference sequence). Trimming pared 4 bases from V and 8 bases from J, leaving 8 bases between. The CDR3 length is 12 residues. CDR3 coding DNA: TGTGCCAGCAGTTCTGGGCTGGGGGAGCTGTTTTTT. The encoded protein is CASSSGLGELFF.

The chain joins TRBV7-6 to TRBJ2-1; 11 bases fit TRBD2. V trimming: 2 bases; J trimming: 3 bases; junction bases outside the gene matches: 3. In germline, CDR1 is SGHVS, CDR2 FNYEAQ. CDR3 length: 16 residues. The CDR3 DNA sequence: TGTGCCAGCAGCTTACTTAGCGGGGGGGGCTACAATGAGCAGTTCTTC. Translated, it gives CASSLLSGGGYNEQFF.

Ten or more counts support this clonotype. The V call is TRBV4-1, the J call TRBJ2-3; TRBD2 might be the D (6 bases). The V and J ends lost 4 bases and 5 bases respectively, with 16 bases between them. This CDR3 is 15 amino acids long. Germline CDR1 and CDR2: MGHRA and YSYEKL. CDR3 protein: CASSRTSGGGDTQYF. The CDR3 nucleotides read TGCGCCAGCAGCCGGACCTCCGGGGGTGGAGATACGCAGTATTTT.

This clonotype was picked up a small number of times. The V gene is TRBV5-4, the J gene TRBJ2-1, with a possible D match to TRBD2 (6 bases). Germline-derived CDR1 and CDR2 are SGHNT and YYREEE (reference sequence). Trimming removed 4 bases from V and 14 bases from J, with 22 bases in between. The CDR3 is made up of 14 amino acids. CDR3 nucleotides: TGTGCCAGCAGCCCAAGCGGGTCCCACTCGGAGGAGTTCTTC. As protein: CASSPSGSHSEEFF.

A few counts support this clonotype. The chain links TRBV7-9 to TRBJ2-1; D gene unclear. Trimming cost V 5 bases and J 5 bases, with 10 bases left between them. This CDR3 contains 13 residues. Germline lookup yields CDR1 SEHNR and CDR2 FQNEAQ (reference sequence). The CDR3 reads CASSGRIHNEQFF. CDR3 DNA: TGTGCCAGCAGCGGTCGGATCCACAATGAGCAGTTCTTC.

This clonotype was seen at least ten times. The chain employs TRBV7-8 and TRBJ2-7, with 7 bases aligning to TRBD2. Per the germline V gene, CDR1 is SGHVS and CDR2 is FQNEAQ. This CDR3 is 14 amino acids long. The V and J ends lost 5 bases and 2 bases, in that order; junction bases with no gene match: 6. This CDR3 is CASSHLGGTYEQYV. The CDR3 DNA reads TGTGCCAGCAGCCACCTCGGGGGGACCTACGAGCAGTACGTC.

In this sample, this clonotype turned up a few times. The chain uses TRBV13 and TRBJ2-3; TRBD1 aligns across 8 bases. The CDR3 is 15 residues long. Trimming at V came to 4 bases and at J to 3 bases, leaving 6 bases not matched to a gene. Germline CDR1 and CDR2: PRHDT and FYEKMQ (reference sequence). In DNA form, the CDR3 reads TGTGCCAGCAGCTCCCGACAGGGGCGGACAGATACGCAGTATTTT. Translation gives CASSSRQGRTDTQYF.

This clonotype was detected many times. The V gene is TRBV7-9, the J gene TRBJ2-5; possible D gene TRBD1, 6 bases. CDR1 and CDR2 from the germline V gene are SEHNR and FQNEAQ (reference sequence). The CDR3 sequence is 15 residues long. Trimming took 0 bases from V and 2 from J, leaving 10 bases between them. DNA of the CDR3: TGTGCCAGCAGCTTAGCGGGGCAGGGGCAAGAGACCCAGTACTTC. This gives the protein CASSLAGQGQETQYF.

The table lists this clonotype with many counts. The CDR3 loop is CASSLPDTQYF. DNA for the CDR3: TGTGCCAGCAGCCTTCCAGATACGCAGTATTTT. The rearrangement links TRBV3-1 to TRBJ2-3; D gene unclear. Trimming shortened V by 4 bases and J by 4 bases, and 3 bases separated the two germline ends. There are 11 residues in the CDR3. The germline CDR1 and CDR2 sequences are LGHDT and YNNKEL (reference sequence).

Points on this clonotype: This may be a read error, as it is one base from a much larger clone. The chain employs TRBV18 and TRBJ2-5, with D perhaps matching TRBD1 (5 bases). Germline V CDR1 and CDR2: KGHSH, LQKENI. The CDR3 is made up of 14 amino acids. Trimming took off 6 bases at V and 4 bases at J, with 15 bases between the two ends. As DNA, the CDR3 is TGTGCCAGCTCTCCTTATACAGGACCAGAGACCCAGTACTTC. This sequence encodes CASSPYTGPETQYF.

Only a few counts were recorded for this clonotype. The chain employs TRBV7-9 and TRBJ2-7; 9 bases are shared with TRBD1. The CDR3 is 14 amino acids. Germline V gives CDR1 SEHNR, CDR2 FQNEAQ (reference sequence). J was trimmed by 3 bases and V by 11 bases; bases with no gene match: 11. The CDR3 DNA sequence: TGTGCCGTCACCCCGGGACAGGGACTCTACGAGCAGTACGTC. This sequence encodes CAVTPGQGLYEQYV.

This clonotype came up many times. The J gene is TRBJ2-2, the V gene TRBV29-1, with 7 nucleotides matching TRBD1. Unmatched junction bases numbered 3, after V lost 0 bases and J lost 2 bases. CDR3 size: 15 residues. The germline gives CDR1 SQVTM, CDR2 ANQGSEA. The CDR3 nucleotides read TGCAGCGTTGAAGATAGGGGGCTTAACACCGGGGAGCTGTTTTTT. Translating it yields CSVEDRGLNTGELFF.

In this sample, this clonotype turned up many times. This chain links TRBV13 with TRBJ2-4; no clear D gene. CDR1 is PRHDT and CDR2 is FYEKMQ in the germline V gene (reference sequence). Trimming stripped 7 bases from V and 0 bases from J, with 7 bases between. The CDR3 has 13 residues. The CDR3 loop reads CASTLLAKNIQYF. Here the CDR3 DNA reads TGTGCCAGCACTTTACTAGCCAAAAACATTCAGTACTTC.

This clonotype has just a few counts. Here the CDR3 reads CASSYGTGTPPKQYV. CDR3 sequence (DNA): TGTGCCAGCAGTTACGGGACAGGGACACCCCCTAAGCAGTACGTC. J is TRBJ2-7 and V is TRBV6-2 or TRBV6-3; 9 bases are shared with TRBD1. The ends lost 2 bases at V and 8 bases at J; junction bases unmatched: 10. The CDR3 extends over 15 amino acids. Germline V gene data show CDR1 as MNHEY and CDR2 as SVGEGT.

This clonotype came up a few times. The J gene is TRBJ1-6, the V gene TRBV4-3; the D is unclear. CDR3 length: 18 amino acids. V gave up 0 bases and J gave up 7 bases, with 19 bases separating them. From germline, CDR1 is LGHNA and CDR2 YSLEER. The chain's CDR3 is CASSQEWTRLGLNSPLHF. CDR3 sequence (DNA): TGCGCCAGCAGCCAAGAATGGACTAGACTGGGCCTAAATTCACCCCTCCACTTT.

This clonotype came up many times. The gene calls are TRBV6-2 or TRBV6-3 and TRBJ2-2; no definite D call. The CDR3 covers 15 residues. V lost 5 bases and J 5 bases, leaving 15 bases between the germline ends. Germline lookup yields CDR1 MNHEY and CDR2 SVGEGT. The CDR3 DNA follows: TGTGCCAGCAGTCCTCCAAATTTACTTACCGGGGAGCTGTTTTTT. Translated: CASSPPNLLTGELFF.

This clonotype was detected a few times. CDR3 residues: CASSDWDSYEQYF. CDR3 nucleotide sequence: TGTGCCAGTAGTGATTGGGACAGCTACGAGCAGTACTTC. The chain uses TRBV19 and TRBJ2-7; 7 bases fit TRBD1. CDR1 and CDR2 (germline): LNHDA, SQIVND (reference sequence). The CDR3 loop spans 13 amino acids. V was clipped by 5 bases and J by 3 bases; unmatched bases: 4.